This T cell receptor beta chain was sequenced during a study of T-cell reconstitution after alpha-beta-depleted transplantation in children. This clonotype was detected a few times. The antigen remains unidentified. CDR1 is SGHRS and CDR2 is YFSETQ in the germline V gene. This CDR3 region has 16 residues. Losses at the gene ends were 0 bases for V and 2 bases for J; bases not matched to a gene: 4. Unique molecular identifiers featured in how the TCRbeta library was prepared. A single record per CDR3 protein comes from TCRdb applying MiXCR to the PCR reads. Found here are around 700,000 distinct CDR3 sequences, about an eighth of them singletons; the top ten hold around 0.76%. Broader study findings: Surviving recipient T cells and thymic progenitors accounted for the high day-60 TCRbeta diversity observed in some patients. T cells produced anew were the main source of T-cell counts and diversity one year after transplant. Expanded graft clones numbering several hundred reportedly gave rise to alpha-beta T cells about two months after transplant.

The material sequenced was PBMCs, taken before TCRalphabeta/CD19-depleted stem cell transplant. The V call is TRBV5-1, the J call TRBJ2-3, with 9 bases matching TRBD2. This receptor was obtained from a girl aged 2-10 years with congenital amegakaryocytic thrombocytopenia, due to receive a stem cell transplant. The CDR3: CASSLELAGNTDTQYF. CDR3 sequence (DNA): TGCGCCAGCAGCTTGGAACTAGCGGGCAACACAGATACGCAGTATTTT.